This T cell receptor beta chain originates from a study of CD8 T cells in ankylosing spondylitis. Regarding the study as a whole: Reports of some motif variants in reactive arthritis synovial fluid and blood predate this one. Matched synovial fluid from ankylosing spondylitis patients was reported to be enriched for disease-linked clones. For ankylosing spondylitis blood, a TCR beta motif of under ten highly homologous variants appeared characteristic.

This clonotype has at least ten counts. The antigen is undetermined. Quantitative molecular-barcoded 5'-RACE generated the TCR beta libraries. One entry per CDR3 protein, called by TCRdb with MiXCR from the 5' RACE reads. The sample records fewer than 350,000 distinct CDR3 sequences, roughly 11% being singletons. Material for sequencing was blood, either unsorted or a sorted T cell fraction (not recorded which). This receptor was identified in a female donor with ankylosing spondylitis or in good health (not recorded which).

The CDR3 region has the DNA TGCAGTGCCTCGTGGGCAGGGACCGGTAACACTGAAGCTTTCTTT. Translated: CSASWAGTGNTEAFF. The chain recombines TRBV20-1 with TRBJ1-1; D possibly corresponds to TRBD1 (5 bases). V was trimmed by 6 bases and J by 2 bases, leaving 19 bases between them. The germline gives CDR1 DFQATT, CDR2 SNEGSKA (reference sequence). The CDR3 contains 15 residues.